Each of the 24 T cell receptor beta chains below was sequenced from the same sample in a study of regulatory T cells in long-lasting Graves disease. Investigators prepared the TCR beta libraries by applying iRepertoire HTBI primers and Arm-PCR of CDR3 regions. TCRdb called the multiplex PCR reads again in MiXCR, with one record for every CDR3 protein. The sample includes over 450,000 distinct CDR3 sequences, about 22% of them seen just once. Time point given: persistent/refractory GD, antithyroid drugs over 5 years with positive TRAb. With RNA extracted from PBMCs as input, the TCR library was made. Source: peripheral blood mononuclear cells (PBMCs), taken when the disease was refractory, from a patient treated with antithyroid drugs. Receptors originate from a female donor with Graves disease.

This chain connects TRBV7-2 to TRBJ2-7, with D possibly TRBD1 on 6 matching bases. Germline CDR1 SGHTA, CDR2 FQGNSA. The V end was cut by 5 bases, the J end by 12 bases, with 17 bases between. The CDR3 runs 12 residues. DNA of the CDR3: TGTGCCAGCAGCGGTTGGACAGAGGCGCGGTACTTC. This translates into CASSGWTEARYF.

The count of this clonotype is one. Since a much larger clone is just one base distant, this may be a read error. The CDR3 loop is CATRGTGKVYEQYF. Here the CDR3 DNA reads TGTGCCACCAGGGGGACAGGGAAGGTCTACGAGCAGTACTTC. This chain uses TRBV10-3 with TRBJ2-7, with 9 bases aligning to TRBD1. This CDR3 comprises 14 residues. V shed 10 bases, J shed 3 bases, and the junction held 10 bases outside the gene matches. Germline V gene lookup returns CDR1 ENHRY and CDR2 SYGVKD.

This clonotype was detected many times. The chain carries TRBV12-3 or TRBV12-4 and TRBJ1-1; weak D call: TRBD1 (5 bases). V dropped 5 bases and J dropped 1 base, with 11 bases sitting between them. The CDR3 consists of 14 residues. Written as DNA, the CDR3 is TGTGCCAGCAGTCCCCAGGGAGAGAACACTGAAGCTTTCTTT. Protein sequence: CASSPQGENTEAFF.

This clonotype was detected a few times. The chain recombines TRBV20-1 with TRBJ1-1, with D tentatively TRBD1 (5 bases). Germline V gene data show CDR1 as DFQATT and CDR2 as SNEGSKA (reference sequence). Trimming removed 3 bases at V and 1 base at J, with 9 bases between. This CDR3 is built from 13 residues. This CDR3 reads CSARDIRNTEAFF. The CDR3 bases are TGCAGTGCTAGGGACATCAGGAACACTGAAGCTTTCTTT.

The V call is TRBV19, the J call TRBJ1-4, with 10 bases that match TRBD1. This CDR3 has 13 amino acids. CDR1 LNHDA and CDR2 SQIVND come from the germline V gene (reference sequence). J lost 7 bases, V lost 8 bases, and 4 bases had no gene match. The CDR3 here is CASRRTGGEKLFF. Written as DNA, the CDR3 is TGTGCCAGTCGCCGGACAGGGGGTGAAAAACTGTTTTTT.

This clonotype was recorded at least ten times. CDR3 sequence: CASLSYEQYF. CDR3 bases: TGTGCCAGCCTCTCCTACGAGCAGTACTTC. This rearrangement joins TRBV2 to TRBJ2-7, with D unresolved. Germline lookup yields CDR1 SNHLY and CDR2 FYNNEI. V was cut by 8 bases and J by 0 bases, with 2 bases left in between. This CDR3 contains 10 residues.

The table lists this clonotype with a few counts. This chain connects TRBV27 to TRBJ1-1, with TRBD1 identical over 7 bases. The CDR3 runs 18 residues. The germline gives CDR1 MNHEY, CDR2 SMNVEV (reference sequence). V gave up 2 bases and J gave up 3 bases; unmatched junction bases: 15. The CDR3 bases are TGTGCCAGCAGTTTAGGAGGGGGCTTGTTATCAGGGGACACTGAAGCTTTCTTT. As protein: CASSLGGGLLSGDTEAFF.

The chain uses TRBV29-1 and TRBJ1-1, with unresolved D. This CDR3 comprises 13 residues. CDR1 and CDR2 (germline): SQVTM, ANQGSEA. Trimming shortened V by 7 bases and J by 0 bases, and 12 bases separated the two germline ends. The CDR3 is CSAQIPLNTEAFF. CDR3 nucleotides: TGCAGCGCCCAGATCCCCCTGAACACTGAAGCTTTCTTT.

The rearrangement links TRBV7-6 to TRBJ2-7; D might be TRBD2 (7 bases). Trimming pared 5 bases from V and 0 bases from J, leaving 11 bases between. This CDR3 is built from 14 residues. Germline CDR1 and CDR2: SGHVS and FNYEAQ. This CDR3 reads CASSPGGRSYEQYF. As DNA, the CDR3 is TGTGCCAGCAGCCCCGGGGGGCGCTCCTACGAGCAGTACTTC. Together with reference TRBV7-6 and TRBJ2-7, the CDR3 gives the full variable domain: GAGVSQSPRYKVTKRGQDVALRCDPISGHVSLYWYRQALGQGPEFLTYFNYEAQQDKSGLPNDRFSAERPEGSISTLTIQRTEQRDSAMYRCASSPGGRSYEQYFGPGTRLTVT.

In the case of this clonotype: This may stem from a read error, because a much larger clone lies one nucleotide away. The CDR3 ends on some other residue instead of the conserved phenylalanine or tryptophan, so this is likely a read error. This rearrangement joins TRBV6-1 to TRBJ1-6; no clear D gene. The CDR3 spans 16 residues. V lost 7 bases to trimming and J lost 8 bases, with 21 bases between them. Germline assignment: CDR1 MNHNS and CDR2 SASEGT. The CDR3 loop is CASIKKIWAGDSPLHL. CDR3 nucleotides: TGTGCCAGCATCAAGAAAATATGGGCCGGAGATTCACCCCTCCACCTT.

The gene calls are TRBV5-6 and TRBJ1-1, with D perhaps matching TRBD1 (6 bases). Trimming stripped 0 bases from V and 4 bases from J, with 19 bases between. The CDR3 runs 17 residues. CDR1 SGHDT and CDR2 YYEEEE come from the germline V gene. Here the CDR3 reads CASSLGLTGLSSTEAFF. The CDR3 region has the DNA TGTGCCAGCAGCTTGGGGTTGACAGGACTCTCCTCCACTGAAGCTTTCTTT.

In its sample, this clonotype was seen many times. This chain links TRBV6-2 or TRBV6-3 with TRBJ2-2; unclear D gene. Germline V gene lookup returns CDR1 MNHEY and CDR2 SVGEGT. V shed 0 bases and J shed 6 bases, with 11 bases lying between them. This CDR3 has 15 amino acids. This chain's CDR3 is CASSYSTPRPGELFF. In DNA form, the CDR3 reads TGTGCCAGCAGTTACTCGACGCCGCGGCCCGGGGAGCTGTTTTTT.

With regard to this clonotype: The junction differs from germline at one of its ends, possibly a read error. The V and J genes are TRBV14 and TRBJ2-1; TRBD2 agrees at 7 bases. The germline gives CDR1 SGHDN, CDR2 FVKESK. The length of the CDR3 is 18 residues. DNA of the CDR3: TGTGCCGGCAGCCAAGATGAAAGGACTAGAAGTTTGGGCAATGAGCAGTTCTTC. This gives the protein CAGSQDERTRSLGNEQFF. Complete variable domain (other parts from reference TRBV14 and TRBJ2-1): EAGVTQFPSHSVIEKGQTVTLRCDPISGHDNLYWYRRVMGKEIKFLLHFVKESKQDESGMPNNRFLAERTGGTYSTLKVQPAELEDSGVYFCAGSQDERTRSLGNEQFFGPGTRLTVL.

Remarks on this clonotype: One end of the junction varies from germline; a read error may be responsible. The J gene is TRBJ2-7, the V gene TRBV6-5; 11 bases are shared with TRBD2. This CDR3 has 17 amino acids. CDR1 is MNHEY, CDR2 SVGAGI, per germline. The CDR3 is CASSYSLAGGTYYVQYF. The DNA for the CDR3 is TGTGCCAGCAGTTACAGTCTAGCGGGGGGAACATACTACGTGCAGTACTTC.

This clonotype was seen repeatedly, ten times or more. The chain links TRBV7-9 to TRBJ2-5, with D perhaps matching TRBD2 (6 bases). V was cut by 3 bases and J by 3 bases, with 11 bases left in between. The germline gives CDR1 SEHNR, CDR2 FQNEAQ (reference sequence). The CDR3 is 14 amino acids. Here the CDR3 DNA reads TGTGCCAGCAGCTTGGGCCTAGCGAAAGAGACCCAGTACTTC. Protein product: CASSLGLAKETQYF.

The V call is TRBV5-1, the J call TRBJ2-5; 9 nucleotides line up with TRBD1. The CDR3 totals 14 residues. The J segment lost 5 bases and the V segment lost 5 bases, leaving 7 bases of the junction unmatched. CDR1 and CDR2 (germline): SGHRS, YFSETQ. The CDR3 coding sequence is TGCGCCAGCAGTTACCGGGACAGGGCGGAGACCCAGTACTTC. It is translated as CASSYRDRAETQYF.

V is TRBV12-3 or TRBV12-4 and J is TRBJ2-3; D is possibly TRBD2 (6 bases). Between the trimmed V and J ends, which lost 3 bases and 4 bases, there was a span of 11 bases. This CDR3 is 14 amino acids long. DNA for the CDR3: TGTGCCAGCAGTTTTACAGCGGGCTCAGATACGCAGTATTTT. Its translation is CASSFTAGSDTQYF.

This clonotype was seen at least ten times. The rearrangement uses TRBV11-2 and TRBJ1-6, with a possible D match to TRBD1 (5 bases). Trimming left V 4 bases short and J 5 bases short, with 18 bases between. This CDR3 spans 17 amino acids. The germline V gene encodes CDR1 SGHAT and CDR2 FQNNGV. The CDR3 reads CASSWERGTSDNSPLHF. CDR3 nucleotide sequence: TGTGCCAGCAGCTGGGAGCGGGGGACGTCCGATAATTCACCCCTCCACTTT. Complete variable domain (other parts from reference TRBV11-2 and TRBJ1-6): EAGVAQSPRYKIIEKRQSVAFWCNPISGHATLYWYQQILGQGPKLLIQFQNNGVVDDSQLPKDRFSAERLKGVDSTLKIQPAKLEDSAVYLCASSWERGTSDNSPLHFGNGTRLTVT.

The V and J genes are TRBV19 and TRBJ2-1; 11 positions agree with TRBD1. This CDR3 is built from 13 residues. From germline, CDR1 is LNHDA and CDR2 SQIVND (reference sequence). Germline trimming cut 1 base from V and 14 bases from J; bases unmatched to any gene: 4. CDR3 amino acids: CASSIGGTGGEFF. In nucleotides, the CDR3 is TGTGCCAGTAGTATAGGTGGGACAGGGGGGGAGTTCTTC.

In its sample, this clonotype was seen a few times. The rearrangement joins TRBV28 to TRBJ2-3; a possible D gene is TRBD2 (6 bases). V lost 4 bases, J lost 5 bases, and 28 bases lay in between. The CDR3 is 19 amino acids. In germline, CDR1 is MDHEN, CDR2 SYDVKM. The CDR3 here is CASSWGSGTSETPIDTQYF. In nucleotides, the CDR3 is TGTGCCAGCAGTTGGGGGTCCGGGACTTCCGAGACACCAATAGATACGCAGTATTTT. The full variable domain, with the rest looked up from reference TRBV28 and TRBJ2-3, is DVKVTQSSRYLVKRTGEKVFLECVQDMDHENMFWYRQDPGLGLRLIYFSYDVKMKEKGDIPEGYSVSREKKERFSLILESASTNQTSMYLCASSWGSGTSETPIDTQYFGPGTRLTVL.

The V gene is TRBV24-1, the J gene TRBJ1-1, with 9 bases identical to TRBD1. V lost 5 bases, J lost 1 base, and 4 bases stayed unmatched. The CDR3 sequence is 15 residues long. Germline V lookup: CDR1 KGHDR, CDR2 SFDVKD. The CDR3 nucleotides are TGTGCCACCAGTGGGGGGACAGGGTCGAACACTGAAGCTTTCTTT. Translating it yields CATSGGTGSNTEAFF.

V usage is TRBV20-1 and J usage is TRBJ1-2; perhaps TRBD1 as D (6 bases). V was pared by 0 bases and J by 5 bases, with 13 bases between. Germline V gene data show CDR1 as DFQATT and CDR2 as SNEGSKA (reference sequence). This CDR3 contains 14 residues. The CDR3 DNA is TGCAGTGCTAGAGACTACCAACAGGGTTATGGCTACACCTTC. This sequence encodes CSARDYQQGYGYTF.

This clonotype was picked up many times. V is TRBV6-1 and J is TRBJ2-7, with 13 bases that match TRBD2. Germline-derived CDR1 and CDR2 are MNHNS and SASEGT. CDR3 size: 16 residues. V gave up 7 bases and J gave up 5 bases; unmatched junction bases: 11. The CDR3 is CASKTAGTSGTHEQYF. The CDR3 DNA reads as TGTGCCAGCAAAACCGCCGGGACTAGCGGGACCCACGAGCAGTACTTC.

There are many counts of this clonotype. This chain connects TRBV11-1 to TRBJ1-3; D is undetermined. V lost 5 bases to trimming and J lost 11 bases, with 13 bases between them. The germline V gene encodes CDR1 SGHAT and CDR2 FQDESV (reference sequence). CDR3 length: 12 amino acids. CDR3 in DNA: TGTGCCAGCAGCCGGGATTGGACCGCCATATATTTT. It is translated as CASSRDWTAIYF.